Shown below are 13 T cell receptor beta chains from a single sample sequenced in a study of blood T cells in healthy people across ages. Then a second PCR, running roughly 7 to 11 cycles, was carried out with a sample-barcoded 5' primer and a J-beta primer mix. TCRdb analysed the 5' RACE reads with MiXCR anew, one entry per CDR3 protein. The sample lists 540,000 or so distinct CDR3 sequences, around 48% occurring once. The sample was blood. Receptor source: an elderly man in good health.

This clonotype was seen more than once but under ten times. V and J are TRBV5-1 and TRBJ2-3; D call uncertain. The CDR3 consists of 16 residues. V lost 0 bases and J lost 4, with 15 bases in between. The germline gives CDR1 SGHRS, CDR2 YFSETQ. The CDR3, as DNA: TGCGCCAGCAGCTTGGAAGGCCGGAGCTCCTCAGATACGCAGTATTTT. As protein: CASSLEGRSSSDTQYF.

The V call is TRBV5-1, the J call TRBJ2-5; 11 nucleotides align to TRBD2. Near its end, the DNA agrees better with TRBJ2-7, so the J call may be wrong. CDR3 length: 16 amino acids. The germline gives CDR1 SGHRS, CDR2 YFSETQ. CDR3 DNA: TGCGCCAGCAGCCGACTTACCGGGACTAGCGGTCGCGAGCAGTACTTC. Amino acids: CASSRLTGTSGREQYF.

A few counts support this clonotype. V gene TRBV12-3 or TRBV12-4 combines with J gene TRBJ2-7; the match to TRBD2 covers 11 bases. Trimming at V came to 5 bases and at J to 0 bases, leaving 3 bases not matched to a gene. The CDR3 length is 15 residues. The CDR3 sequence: CASSPTSGNSYEQYF. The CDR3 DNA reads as TGTGCCAGCAGTCCGACTAGCGGGAACTCCTACGAGCAGTACTTC.

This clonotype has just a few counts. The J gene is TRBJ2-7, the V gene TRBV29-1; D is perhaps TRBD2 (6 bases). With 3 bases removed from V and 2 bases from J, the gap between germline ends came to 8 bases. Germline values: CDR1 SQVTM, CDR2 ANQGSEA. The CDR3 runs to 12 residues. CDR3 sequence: CSVDGSPYEQYF. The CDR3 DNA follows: TGCAGCGTTGACGGGAGCCCCTACGAGCAGTACTTC.

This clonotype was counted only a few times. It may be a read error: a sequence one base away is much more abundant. CDR3 residues: CASRGTSGSQTQYF. In DNA, the CDR3 is TGTGCCAGCAGAGGGACTAGCGGGAGTCAGACCCAGTACTTC. The chain uses TRBV6-6 and TRBJ2-5, with TRBD2 matching over 14 bases. Germline trimming cut 6 bases from V and 6 bases from J; bases unmatched to any gene: 3. In germline, CDR1 is MNHNY, CDR2 SVGAGI (reference sequence). The CDR3 contains 14 residues.

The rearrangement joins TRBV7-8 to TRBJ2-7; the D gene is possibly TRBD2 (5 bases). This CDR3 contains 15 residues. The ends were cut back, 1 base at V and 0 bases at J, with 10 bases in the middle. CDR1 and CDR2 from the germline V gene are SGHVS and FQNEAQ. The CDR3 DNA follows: TGTGCCAGCAGCTTAGTACACGCGGGCTCCTACGAGCAGTACTTC. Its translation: CASSLVHAGSYEQYF. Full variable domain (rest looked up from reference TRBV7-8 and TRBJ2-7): GAGVSQSPRYKVAKRGQDVALRCDPISGHVSLFWYQQALGQGPEFLTYFQNEAQLDKSGLPSDRFFAERPEGSVSTLKIQRTQQEDSAVYLCASSLVHAGSYEQYFGPGTRLTVT.

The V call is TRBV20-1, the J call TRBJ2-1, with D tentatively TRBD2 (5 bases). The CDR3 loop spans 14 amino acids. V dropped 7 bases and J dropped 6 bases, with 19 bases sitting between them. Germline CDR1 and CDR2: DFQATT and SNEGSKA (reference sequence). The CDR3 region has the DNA TGCAGTGGGAAAAAGTACAGAGGGTCCAATGAGCAGTTCTTC. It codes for CSGKKYRGSNEQFF.

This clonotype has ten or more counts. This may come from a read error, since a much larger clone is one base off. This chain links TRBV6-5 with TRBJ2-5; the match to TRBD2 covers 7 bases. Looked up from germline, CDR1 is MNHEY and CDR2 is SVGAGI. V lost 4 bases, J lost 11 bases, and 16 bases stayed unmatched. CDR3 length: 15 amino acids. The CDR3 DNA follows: TGTGCCAGCAGTTCAAAAAGCGGGATAGCAAGTGAGCAGTACTTC. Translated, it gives CASSSKSGIASEQYF.

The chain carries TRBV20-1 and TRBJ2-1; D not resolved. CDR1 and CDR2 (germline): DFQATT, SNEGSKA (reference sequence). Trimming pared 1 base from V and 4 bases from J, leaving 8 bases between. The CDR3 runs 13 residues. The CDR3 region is CSARVGTYNEQFF. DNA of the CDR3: TGCAGTGCTAGAGTCGGAACTTACAATGAGCAGTTCTTC.

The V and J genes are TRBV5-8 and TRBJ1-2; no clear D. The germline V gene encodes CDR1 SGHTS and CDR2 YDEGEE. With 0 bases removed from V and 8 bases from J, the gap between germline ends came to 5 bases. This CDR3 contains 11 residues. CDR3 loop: CASSLVQGYTF. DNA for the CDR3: TGTGCCAGCAGCTTGGTGCAGGGCTACACCTTC.

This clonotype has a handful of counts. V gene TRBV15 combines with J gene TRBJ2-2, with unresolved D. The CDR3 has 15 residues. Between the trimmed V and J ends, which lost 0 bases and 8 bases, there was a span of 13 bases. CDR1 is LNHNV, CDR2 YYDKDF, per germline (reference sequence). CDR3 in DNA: TGTGCCACCAGCAGAGATTACGGCCAAGCTGGGGAGCTGTTTTTT. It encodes CATSRDYGQAGELFF. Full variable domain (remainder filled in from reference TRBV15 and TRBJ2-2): DAMVIQNPRYQVTQFGKPVTLSCSQTLNHNVMYWYQQKSSQAPKLLFHYYDKDFNNEADTPDNFQSRRPNTSFCFLDIRSPGLGDTAMYLCATSRDYGQAGELFFGEGSRLTVL.

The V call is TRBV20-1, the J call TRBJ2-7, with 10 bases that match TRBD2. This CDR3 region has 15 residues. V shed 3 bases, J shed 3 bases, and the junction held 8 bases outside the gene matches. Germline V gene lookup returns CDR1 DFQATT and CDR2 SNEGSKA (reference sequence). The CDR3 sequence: CSASPGLAVFYEQYF. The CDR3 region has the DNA TGCAGTGCTAGTCCCGGACTAGCGGTCTTCTACGAGCAGTACTTC.

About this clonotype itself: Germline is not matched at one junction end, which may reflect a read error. The CDR3 spells CSASPPGGLRGDTRYF. In DNA, the CDR3 is TGCAGTGCTTCCCCCCCAGGGGGACTCCGGGGCGATACGCGGTATTTT. The V gene is TRBV20-1, the J gene TRBJ2-3; tentative D call: TRBD1 (7 bases). The length of the CDR3 is 16 residues. Germline V CDR1 and CDR2: DFQATT, SNEGSKA (reference sequence).